One and the same sample provided the 29 T cell receptor beta chains below, sequenced in a study of T cells after yellow fever vaccination. In TCRdb, the 5' RACE reads were re-called with MiXCR into one record per CDR3 protein. This table holds a few hundred thousand distinct CDR3 sequences, less than 3.5% found once. Sequenced here: CD4+ T cells sorted from PBMCs, sampled 10 days after the yellow fever booster vaccination. These TCRs come from a young man who received the YFV17D yellow fever vaccine.

This clonotype came up many times. The chain joins TRBV4-1 to TRBJ2-7, with 9 bases matching TRBD2. CDR1 is MGHRA and CDR2 is YSYEKL in the germline V gene. The length of the CDR3 is 15 residues. The V segment lost 3 bases and the J segment 4 bases; nucleotides outside the gene matches: 7. DNA for the CDR3: TGCGCCAGCAGCCACTATAGCGGGGGTATTTACGAGCAGTACTTC. Translating it yields CASSHYSGGIYEQYF.

This clonotype was observed at least ten times. The chain combines TRBV7-2 with TRBJ1-2; D remains ambiguous. Germline lookup yields CDR1 SGHTA and CDR2 FQGNSA. CDR3 length: 13 residues. V was clipped by 4 bases and J by 6 bases, with 12 bases between them. The CDR3 bases are TGTGCCAGCAGCTCCTCGCTTGGGAATGGCTACACCTTC. Protein product: CASSSSLGNGYTF.

In its sample, this clonotype was seen a few times. The chain recombines TRBV5-1 with TRBJ2-1; either TRBD1 or TRBD2 may fit D (7 bases each). From germline, CDR1 is SGHRS and CDR2 YFSETQ. V lost 4 bases to trimming and J lost 7 bases, with 21 bases between them. There are 16 residues in the CDR3. The CDR3 nucleotides read TGCGCCAGCAGCCCACTTCAGGGGGGGGGTTCGAATGAGCAGTTCTTC. Encoded protein: CASSPLQGGGSNEQFF.

This clonotype was found a few times. The J gene is TRBJ1-1, the V gene TRBV4-3; no reliable D call. The CDR3 runs 15 residues. Deletions cut 0 bases from V and 2 bases from J, with 10 bases between. Germline values: CDR1 LGHNA, CDR2 YSLEER. The chain's CDR3 is CASSQDWAANTEAFF. The CDR3 region has the DNA TGCGCCAGCAGCCAAGATTGGGCAGCAAACACTGAAGCTTTCTTT.

This sequence joins TRBV2 and TRBJ2-5; D gene ambiguous. Trimming stripped 7 bases from V and 4 bases from J, with 4 bases between. This CDR3 contains 10 residues. Germline V gene lookup returns CDR1 SNHLY and CDR2 FYNNEI. DNA of the CDR3: TGTGCCAGCACGGGAGAGACCCAGTACTTC. Translated, it gives CASTGETQYF.

In this sample, this clonotype turned up many times. The V and J genes are TRBV28 and TRBJ1-2, with a tentative D call TRBD1 (6 bases). V was cut by 6 bases and J by 0 bases, with 14 bases left in between. Looked up from germline, CDR1 is MDHEN and CDR2 is SYDVKM. The CDR3 has 15 amino acids. The CDR3 is CASRWNRVANYGYTF. The CDR3 nucleotides are TGTGCCAGCAGGTGGAACAGGGTCGCTAACTATGGCTACACCTTC.

There are a few counts of this clonotype. This rearrangement joins TRBV5-1 to TRBJ2-3; perhaps TRBD1 as D (6 bases). Germline V lookup: CDR1 SGHRS, CDR2 YFSETQ. The CDR3 consists of 14 residues. V was clipped by 4 bases and J by 0 bases, with 9 bases between them. The CDR3 nucleotides read TGCGCCAGCAGCGGGGGCAAAAGCACAGATACGCAGTATTTT. Amino acids: CASSGGKSTDTQYF.

This clonotype was observed many times. J is TRBJ2-1 and V is TRBV20-1; D perhaps matches TRBD2 (6 bases). V shed 2 bases and J shed 6 bases, with 17 bases lying between them. Germline V CDR1 and CDR2: DFQATT, SNEGSKA (reference sequence). The CDR3 covers 15 residues. The CDR3, as DNA: TGCAGTGCTAGACGTTGGGGCCGGGACTTCAATGAGCAGTTCTTC. Amino acids: CSARRWGRDFNEQFF.

The table lists this clonotype with many counts. V gene TRBV20-1 combines with J gene TRBJ1-1, with TRBD1 as a possible D gene (5 bases). Trimming cost V 5 bases and J 1 base, with 11 bases left between them. The CDR3 spans 13 residues. From germline, CDR1 is DFQATT and CDR2 SNEGSKA (reference sequence). CDR3 loop: CSADEGTNTEAFF. CDR3 DNA: TGCAGTGCTGACGAGGGGACGAACACTGAAGCTTTCTTT.

This clonotype was counted between two and nine times. The chain combines TRBV18 with TRBJ2-3; 9 bases match TRBD1. CDR3 length: 15 amino acids. Germline CDR1 reads KGHSH; CDR2 reads LQKENI. With 3 bases clipped from V and 7 bases from J, the junction kept 8 bases outside the gene matches. CDR3 sequence reads: CASSPEGTGLNTQYF. Here the CDR3 DNA reads TGTGCCAGCTCACCGGAAGGGACAGGGTTAAATACGCAGTATTTT. Complete variable domain (other parts from reference TRBV18 and TRBJ2-3): NAGVMQNPRHLVRRRGQEARLRCSPMKGHSHVYWYRQLPEEGLKFMVYLQKENIIDESGMPKERFSAEFPKEGPSILRIQQVVRGDSAAYFCASSPEGTGLNTQYFGPGTRLTVL.

This clonotype has more than one count but fewer than ten. One end of the junction varies from germline; a read error may be responsible. The chain carries TRBV29-1 and TRBJ2-7; unclear D gene. CDR1 SQVTM and CDR2 ANQGSEA come from the germline V gene. The CDR3 covers 8 residues. CDR3 residues: CSRGPTAF. CDR3 sequence (DNA): TGCAGCCGAGGTCCCACTGCCTTC.

This clonotype was detected ten times or more. The chain combines TRBV7-6 with TRBJ1-1; D is ambiguous. Trimming removed 4 bases at V and 4 bases at J, with 10 bases between. Germline V gene data show CDR1 as SGHVS and CDR2 as FNYEAQ. The CDR3 is 13 amino acids. CDR3 DNA: TGTGCCAGCAGCTCCGCGATCGGCACTGAAGCTTTCTTT. Translation gives CASSSAIGTEAFF.

In this sample, this clonotype turned up a few times. This chain uses TRBV4-3 with TRBJ1-2; a possible D gene is TRBD1 (6 bases). V lost 4 bases and J lost 6, with 21 bases in between. CDR1 LGHNA and CDR2 YSLEER come from the germline V gene. The CDR3 consists of 16 residues. CDR3 sequence reads: CASSREFQGLSNGYTF. The CDR3 bases are TGCGCCAGCAGCCGAGAATTTCAGGGGTTAAGTAATGGCTACACCTTC.

This clonotype was counted between two and nine times. The genes are TRBV18 and TRBJ2-7, with 8 bases fitting TRBD1. Germline-derived CDR1 and CDR2 are KGHSH and LQKENI. Trimming cost V 5 bases and J 2 bases; bases outside gene matches: 5. The CDR3 loop spans 14 amino acids. In nucleotides, the CDR3 is TGTGCCAGCTCATCCGACAGGGGTACCTACGAGCAGTACTTC. Its translation is CASSSDRGTYEQYF.

This clonotype came up many times. CDR3 DNA: TGTGCCAGCAGAGATATGGGATACAATGAGCAGTTCTTC. Protein sequence: CASRDMGYNEQFF. The chain links TRBV6-2 or TRBV6-3 to TRBJ2-1; D is ambiguous. CDR3 size: 13 residues. V lost 6 bases to trimming and J lost 4 bases, with 10 bases between them. The germline gives CDR1 MNHEY, CDR2 SVGEGT.

The DNA for the CDR3 is TGTGCCAGCAGTTATTTTAGGGGCTCTGGGGCCAACGTCCTGACTTTC. Its protein is CASSYFRGSGANVLTF. This chain joins TRBV6-5 and TRBJ2-6, with a possible D match to TRBD1 (5 bases). The CDR3 length is 16 residues. Germline V gene lookup returns CDR1 MNHEY and CDR2 SVGAGI. Trimming took off 3 bases at V and 0 bases at J, with 9 bases between the two ends.

This clonotype has a handful of counts. DNA of the CDR3: TGTGCCAGCAGTTTGGGGGGGACACTTCTCTACGAGCAGTACGTC. Encoded protein: CASSLGGTLLYEQYV. The chain carries TRBV6-1 and TRBJ2-7; weak D call: TRBD2 (7 bases). From germline, CDR1 is MNHNS and CDR2 SASEGT. V was clipped by 5 bases and J by 3 bases, with 17 bases between them. The CDR3 is 15 amino acids.

The genes are TRBV5-1 and TRBJ2-4; TRBD2 is a possible D gene (6 bases). The CDR3 loop spans 15 amino acids. CDR1 and CDR2 from the germline V gene are SGHRS and YFSETQ. The V gene lost 0 bases and the J gene lost 7 bases, with 14 bases spanning the gap. The CDR3 coding sequence is TGCGCCAGCAGCTTGGTGGCGGGGATTGGGAACATTCAGTACTTC. Amino acid sequence: CASSLVAGIGNIQYF.

This clonotype was recorded many times. The rearrangement uses TRBV18 and TRBJ2-2; 10 bases align to TRBD1. The germline V gene has CDR1 KGHSH and CDR2 LQKENI. The CDR3 is 16 residues long. V lost 6 bases to trimming and J lost 4 bases; unmatched junction nucleotides: 8. The CDR3, as DNA: TGTGCCAGCTCCCAGACTGGGACAGGGGTCACCGGGGAGCTGTTTTTT. It yields the protein CASSQTGTGVTGELFF.

This clonotype was picked up a small number of times. The chain combines TRBV7-2 with TRBJ1-1; 8 nucleotides agree with TRBD1. The CDR3 has 15 residues. CDR1 and CDR2 (germline): SGHTA, FQGNSA. The V gene end was trimmed by 2 bases and the J gene end by 4 bases; junction bases not matched to a gene: 6. This chain's CDR3 is CASSLSTGVGTEAFF. The CDR3 DNA reads as TGTGCCAGCAGCTTATCGACAGGGGTAGGCACTGAAGCTTTCTTT.

This clonotype has a handful of counts. The J gene is TRBJ2-7, the V gene TRBV20-1; 9 bases are a match to TRBD1. This CDR3 spans 13 amino acids. Per germline, CDR1 DFQATT and CDR2 SNEGSKA (reference sequence). Trimming removed 3 bases from V and 5 bases from J; junction bases left unmatched: 5. The CDR3, as DNA: TGCAGTGCTAGGGGGGACAGGGACCACGAGCAGTACTTC. This gives the protein CSARGDRDHEQYF.

The chain has TRBV5-6 and TRBJ2-5, with D maybe TRBD2 (6 bases). The CDR3 is 15 residues long. Germline values: CDR1 SGHDT, CDR2 YYEEEE. V shed 2 bases and J shed 5 bases, with 16 bases lying between them. In DNA, the CDR3 is TGTGCCAGCAGCTTCGGTGGCGGGATTAAGGAGACCCAGTACTTC. Protein: CASSFGGGIKETQYF.

This clonotype was counted only a few times. The rearrangement joins TRBV18 to TRBJ1-2; D gene ambiguous. Germline CDR1 is KGHSH and CDR2 is LQKENI. The length of the CDR3 is 11 residues. V lost 2 bases, J lost 6 bases, and 4 bases lay in between. The CDR3 spells CASSPLDGYTF. CDR3 coding DNA: TGTGCCAGCTCACCATTGGATGGCTACACCTTC.

This clonotype was observed many times. The rearrangement uses TRBV5-1 and TRBJ2-5; D unclear. Trimming removed 1 base at V and 1 base at J, with 14 bases between. From germline, CDR1 is SGHRS and CDR2 YFSETQ. The CDR3 is 16 amino acids. For the CDR3, the DNA is TGCGCCAGCAGCTTGATCGGGCCAGGACCCCAAGAGACCCAGTACTTC. This gives the protein CASSLIGPGPQETQYF.

This clonotype was found many times. This chain uses TRBV5-1 with TRBJ2-1; D is perhaps TRBD2 (7 bases). The ends were cut back, 4 bases at V and 5 bases at J, with 13 bases in the middle. The CDR3 covers 14 residues. Germline assignment: CDR1 SGHRS and CDR2 YFSETQ. The CDR3 loop reads CASSRGAGDNEQFF. The DNA for the CDR3 is TGCGCCAGCAGCCGGGGGGCAGGGGACAATGAGCAGTTCTTC.

V gene TRBV24-1 combines with J gene TRBJ2-6, with 7 bases aligning to TRBD1. Losses at the gene ends were 4 bases for V and 4 bases for J; bases not matched to a gene: 6. Germline CDR1 is KGHDR and CDR2 is SFDVKD. The CDR3 contains 16 residues. CDR3: CATSERTGVGANVLTF. CDR3 sequence (DNA): TGTGCCACCAGTGAACGTACAGGGGTCGGGGCCAACGTCCTGACTTTC.

Many counts were recorded for this clonotype. J is TRBJ2-3 and V is TRBV7-2; D is unclear. V lost 1 base and J lost 6, with 8 bases in between. The CDR3 sequence is 13 residues long. Germline CDR1 SGHTA, CDR2 FQGNSA. CDR3 in amino acids: CASSLGNGDTQYF. The CDR3 region has the DNA TGTGCCAGCAGCTTAGGGAACGGGGATACGCAGTATTTT.

The rearrangement links TRBV7-9 to TRBJ1-1, with D possibly TRBD1 on 5 matching bases. The CDR3 spans 16 residues. Germline V gene sequence: CDR1 SEHNR, CDR2 FQNEAQ (reference sequence). Deletions cut 1 base from V and 6 bases from J, with 18 bases between. The CDR3, as DNA: TGTGCCAGCAGCTTAGGGCAGGGCGGATTTCGCGCTGAAGCTTTCTTT. It is translated as CASSLGQGGFRAEAFF.

There are many counts of this clonotype. The rearrangement links TRBV10-2 to TRBJ2-7; no definite D call. Germline CDR1 WSHSY, CDR2 SAAADI. Between the trimmed V and J ends, which lost 9 bases and 3 bases, there was a span of 6 bases. CDR3 length equals 10 residues. The DNA for the CDR3 is TGCGCCAGTCGCAGCTACGAGCAGTACGTC. Translating it yields CASRSYEQYV.